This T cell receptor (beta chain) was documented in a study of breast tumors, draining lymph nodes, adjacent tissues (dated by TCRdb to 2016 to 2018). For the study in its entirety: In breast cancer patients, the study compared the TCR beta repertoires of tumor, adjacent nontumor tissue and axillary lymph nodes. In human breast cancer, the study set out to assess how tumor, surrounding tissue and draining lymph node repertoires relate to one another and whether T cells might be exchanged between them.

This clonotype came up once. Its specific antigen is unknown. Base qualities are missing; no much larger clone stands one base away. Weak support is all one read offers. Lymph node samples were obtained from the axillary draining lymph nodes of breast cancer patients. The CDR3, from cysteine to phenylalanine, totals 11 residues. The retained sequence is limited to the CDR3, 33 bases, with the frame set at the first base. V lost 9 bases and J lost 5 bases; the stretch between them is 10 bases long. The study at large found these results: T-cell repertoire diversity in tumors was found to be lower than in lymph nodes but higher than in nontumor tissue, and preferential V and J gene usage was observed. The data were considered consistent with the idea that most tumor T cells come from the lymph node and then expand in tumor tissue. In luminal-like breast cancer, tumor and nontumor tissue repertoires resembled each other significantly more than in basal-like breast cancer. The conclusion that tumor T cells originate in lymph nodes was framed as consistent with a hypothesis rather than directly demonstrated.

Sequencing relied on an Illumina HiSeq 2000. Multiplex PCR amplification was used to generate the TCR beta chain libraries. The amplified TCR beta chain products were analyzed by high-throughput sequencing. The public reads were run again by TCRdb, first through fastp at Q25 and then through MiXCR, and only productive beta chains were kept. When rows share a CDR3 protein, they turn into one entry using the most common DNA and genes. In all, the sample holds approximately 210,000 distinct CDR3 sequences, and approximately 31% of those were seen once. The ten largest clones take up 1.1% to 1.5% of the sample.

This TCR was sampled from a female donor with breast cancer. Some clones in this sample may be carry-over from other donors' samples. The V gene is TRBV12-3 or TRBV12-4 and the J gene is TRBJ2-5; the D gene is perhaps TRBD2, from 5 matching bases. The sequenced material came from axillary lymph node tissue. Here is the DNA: TGTGCCAGTTGGAGGACGGAGACCCAGTACTTC. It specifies CASWRTETQYF.